This is a list of T cell receptor beta chains from one sample in a study of blood T cell repertoires in COVID-19. TCRdb keeps only in-frame clones here, not all; method: immunoSEQ multiplex PCR. Of 150,000 to 250,000 clones in the sample, roughly 83% were seen once. The sample consisted of peripheral blood. All receptors come from a woman aged 40 to 50 with COVID-19, enrolled during active disease. Each CDR3 is given with its conserved first and last residue. Each record gives: J gene, V gene, D gene, clone size, CDR3 protein, CDR3 DNA. The D gene is left open where the match is weak. Size tells how often a clone was seen (once, few, many) or the class of an expanded clone, and some rows leave it out.

j_call: TRBJ2-2; v_call: TRBV30; d_call: TRBD2; clone_size: once; cdr3_aa: CAWSGLAANTGELFF; cdr3_nt: TGTGCCTGGAGTGGCCTAGCGGCGAACACCGGGGAGCTGTTTTTT
j_call: TRBJ2-2; v_call: TRBV9; d_call: -; clone_size: -; cdr3_aa: CASSALAANTGELFF; cdr3_nt: TGTGCCAGCAGTGCACTAGCTGCGAACACCGGGGAGCTGTTTTTT
j_call: TRBJ2-7; v_call: TRBV2; d_call: -; clone_size: -; cdr3_aa: CASSEESLSSYEQYF; cdr3_nt: TGTGCCAGCAGTGAAGAGTCCCTGAGCTCCTACGAGCAGTACTTC
j_call: TRBJ1-5; v_call: TRBV25-1; d_call: -; clone_size: -; cdr3_aa: CASRGGVSNQPQHF; cdr3_nt: TGTGCCAGCAGAGGGGGGGTTAGCAATCAGCCCCAGCATTTT
j_call: TRBJ1-1; v_call: TRBV11-2; d_call: -; clone_size: -; cdr3_aa: CASSLSNLFTEAFF; cdr3_nt: TGTGCCAGCAGCCTGAGCAATTTATTCACTGAAGCTTTCTTT
j_call: TRBJ2-3; v_call: TRBV7-2; d_call: TRBD2; clone_size: once; cdr3_aa: CASSLGRGSQTDTQYF; cdr3_nt: TGTGCCAGCAGCTTAGGGCGCGGGAGCCAGACAGATACGCAGTATTTT
j_call: TRBJ2-3; v_call: TRBV5-4; d_call: -; clone_size: -; cdr3_aa: CARLPGARSTDTQYF; cdr3_nt: TGTGCCAGGCTCCCAGGGGCCCGTAGCACAGATACGCAGTATTTT
j_call: TRBJ2-5; v_call: TRBV3-1/TRBV3-2; d_call: -; clone_size: -; cdr3_aa: CASSQGPAGQETQYF; cdr3_nt: TGTGCCAGCAGCCAAGGTCCAGCGGGCCAAGAGACCCAGTACTTC
j_call: TRBJ1-4; v_call: TRBV19; d_call: -; clone_size: -; cdr3_aa: CASSIQGYNEKLFF; cdr3_nt: TGTGCCAGTAGTATACAGGGGTATAATGAAAAACTGTTTTTT
j_call: TRBJ1-2; v_call: TRBV30; d_call: -; clone_size: -; cdr3_aa: CAWRGGKHNYGYTF; cdr3_nt: TGTGCCTGGAGAGGGGGAAAGCATAACTATGGCTACACCTTC
j_call: TRBJ1-6; v_call: TRBV2; d_call: -; clone_size: few; cdr3_aa: CASSEGPGGRALHF; cdr3_nt: TGTGCCAGCAGTGAAGGGCCCGGGGGTAGGGCCCTCCACTTT
j_call: TRBJ1-4; v_call: TRBV12-3/TRBV12-4; d_call: -; clone_size: -; cdr3_aa: CASRRQEEKLFF; cdr3_nt: TGTGCCAGCAGACGACAGGAGGAAAAACTGTTTTTT
j_call: TRBJ2-7; v_call: TRBV18; d_call: TRBD1; clone_size: -; cdr3_aa: CASSEGQVVIPEQYF; cdr3_nt: TGTGCCAGCTCGGAGGGACAGGTTGTTATTCCCGAGCAGTACTTC
j_call: TRBJ2-3; v_call: TRBV5-6; d_call: TRBD2; clone_size: -; cdr3_aa: CASSPLAGSATQYF; cdr3_nt: TGTGCCAGCAGCCCCTTAGCGGGGTCTGCTACGCAGTATTTT
j_call: TRBJ2-7; v_call: TRBV2; d_call: -; clone_size: -; cdr3_aa: CASQLQGRCF; cdr3_nt: TGTGCCAGTCAACTACAGGGTAGATGCTTC
j_call: TRBJ1-1; v_call: TRBV5-1; d_call: TRBD1; clone_size: -; cdr3_aa: CASSVGMTGLNTEAFF; cdr3_nt: TGCGCCAGCAGCGTTGGGATGACAGGGTTGAACACTGAAGCTTTCTTT
j_call: TRBJ2-7; v_call: TRBV27; d_call: TRBD1; clone_size: -; cdr3_aa: CASRGDSPANEQYF; cdr3_nt: TGTGCCAGCAGGGGGGACAGCCCTGCCAACGAGCAGTACTTC
j_call: TRBJ1-6; v_call: TRBV14; d_call: -; clone_size: -; cdr3_aa: CASSLKQNSPLHF; cdr3_nt: TGTGCCAGCAGCCTTAAACAAAATTCACCCCTCCACTTT
j_call: TRBJ1-1; v_call: TRBV6-1; d_call: -; clone_size: -; cdr3_aa: CASSLGGKNTEAFF; cdr3_nt: TGTGCCAGCAGTTTGGGAGGGAAAAACACTGAAGCTTTCTTT
j_call: TRBJ2-1; v_call: TRBV7-2; d_call: -; clone_size: -; cdr3_aa: CASSPAAGRDEQFF; cdr3_nt: TGTGCCAGCAGCCCCGCAGCGGGTCGGGATGAGCAGTTCTTC
j_call: TRBJ1-5; v_call: TRBV5-6; d_call: TRBD1; clone_size: -; cdr3_aa: CASSSRTGRYSNQPQHF; cdr3_nt: TGTGCCAGCAGCTCCCGGACAGGGAGGTATAGCAATCAGCCCCAGCATTTT
j_call: TRBJ1-1; v_call: TRBV11-2; d_call: -; clone_size: -; cdr3_aa: CASSLYDTNTEAFF; cdr3_nt: TGTGCCAGCAGCTTATACGACACGAACACTGAAGCTTTCTTT
j_call: TRBJ2-5; v_call: TRBV7-9; d_call: -; clone_size: -; cdr3_aa: CASSLASGLETQYF; cdr3_nt: TGTGCCAGCAGCTTAGCTAGCGGACTAGAGACCCAGTACTTC
j_call: TRBJ1-6; v_call: TRBV5-4; d_call: TRBD1; clone_size: few; cdr3_aa: CASSTTGSFNSPLHF; cdr3_nt: TGTGCCAGCAGTACGACAGGGAGCTTTAATTCACCCCTCCACTTT
j_call: TRBJ2-5; v_call: TRBV19; d_call: -; clone_size: -; cdr3_aa: CASSTTSSETQYF; cdr3_nt: TGTGCCAGTAGTACCACTAGTAGTGAGACCCAGTACTTC
j_call: TRBJ2-7; v_call: TRBV11-1; d_call: TRBD2; clone_size: -; cdr3_aa: CASSPNRGGYEQYF; cdr3_nt: TGTGCCAGCAGCCCTAACCGGGGGGGATACGAGCAGTACTTC
j_call: TRBJ1-5; v_call: TRBV7-2; d_call: -; clone_size: -; cdr3_aa: CASSLSEGQPQHF; cdr3_nt: TGTGCCAGCAGCTTATCCGAGGGCCAGCCCCAGCATTTT
j_call: TRBJ1-5; v_call: TRBV6-1; d_call: -; clone_size: -; cdr3_aa: CASSEGSVWAQPQHF; cdr3_nt: TGTGCCAGCAGTGAAGGGTCAGTCTGGGCTCAGCCCCAGCATTTT
j_call: TRBJ2-7; v_call: TRBV5-1; d_call: -; clone_size: -; cdr3_aa: CASSWGAVTDEQYF; cdr3_nt: TGCGCCAGCAGCTGGGGAGCGGTAACGGACGAGCAGTACTTC
j_call: TRBJ2-3; v_call: TRBV2; d_call: -; clone_size: -; cdr3_aa: CASSGGSTDTQYF; cdr3_nt: TGTGCCAGCAGCGGCGGGAGCACAGATACGCAGTATTTT
j_call: TRBJ2-5; v_call: TRBV9; d_call: -; clone_size: once; cdr3_aa: CASSSRPMSDSQETQYF; cdr3_nt: TGTGCCAGCAGCTCCCGACCGATGAGCGACTCGCAAGAGACCCAGTACTTC